This T cell receptor beta chain was captured by sequencing in a study of CD8+ T cells in alopecia areata. Whole-study findings and limits: Having one nonresponder leaves uncertain how baseline CD8+ expansion relates to response. Expanded CD8+ clones among the top 100, and scalp clonality, were significantly decreased by tofacitinib. Resident alphabeta T-cell populations of normal skin are likewise subject to sequencing in scalp samples.

Extracted RNA was reverse transcribed into cDNA, the sequencing template. TCRdb keeps only in-frame clones here, not all; method: immunoSEQ multiplex PCR. The table includes 110,000 or so clones, 45% to 65% detected once. This clone has only a few counts. Its cognate antigen is unknown. As to treatment: oral pan-JAK inhibitor, 5-10 mg twice daily. Source: CD4+ T cells sorted from blood, taken at week 24, from a patient treated with tofacitinib. The sequence came from a human donor with alopecia areata.

The CDR3 loop reads CASSLAPVGRQFF. CDR3 coding DNA: TGTGCCAGCAGTTTAGCCCCTGTCGGTCGGCAGTTCTTC. This chain uses TRBV27 with TRBJ2-1; D unresolved. This CDR3 region has 13 residues. Trimming left V 2 bases short and J 12 bases short, with 14 bases between. Germline loops: CDR1 MNHEY, CDR2 SMNVEV (reference sequence).